This TCR beta chain was recorded in a study of T cell changes during pregnancy in multiple sclerosis. Germline CDR1 GTSNPN, CDR2 SVGIG (reference sequence). V was pared by 5 bases and J by 5 bases, with 13 bases of the junction left unmatched. The CDR3 totals 16 residues. The repertoire was sequenced with immunoSEQ multiplex PCR; TCRdb's copy has only in-frame clones and lacks some. The sample holds 30,000 to 45,000 clones; 91% are singletons and the top ten take around 0.47%. Sequencing used CD4+ T cells from peripheral blood mononuclear cells, obtained in the second trimester of pregnancy. This receptor was identified in a female donor in good health, enrolled as a control in a pregnancy study. The chain recombines TRBV30 with TRBJ1-4; TRBD1 agrees at 8 bases. The DNA for the CDR3 is TGTGCCTGGGGCCCGAGCGGACAGGGTGGGAATGAAAAACTGTTTTTT. It specifies CAWGPSGQGGNEKLFF.